The 25 T cell receptor beta chains reported below all come from one sample, sequenced in a study of T cell repertoires in cytomegalovirus infection. TCRdb analysed the reads with MiXCR anew, one entry per CDR3 protein. The table includes about 490,000 distinct CDR3 sequences, 15% to 20% detected once. Sequenced input: CD8+ T cells from PBMCs. These receptor sequences come from a human donor in good health (CMV status not recorded). Some clones in this sample may be carry-over from other donors' samples.

This clonotype was recorded at least ten times. The chain is built from TRBV12-3 or TRBV12-4 and TRBJ2-6; D tentatively fits TRBD1 or TRBD2 (5 bases each). The CDR3 length is 19 residues. The V end was cut by 5 bases, the J end by 0 bases, with 20 bases between. The CDR3, as DNA: TGTGCCAGCAGTACCTCCTTCAAGGGGACCAGCTCTGGGGCCAACGTCCTGACTTTC. It yields the protein CASSTSFKGTSSGANVLTF.

This clonotype was recorded at least ten times. This sequence joins TRBV6-1 and TRBJ2-7; 7 bases are shared with TRBD2. The CDR3 has 14 residues. CDR1 is MNHNS, CDR2 SASEGT, per germline. The trim removed 6 bases at V and 2 bases at J, leaving 7 bases unmatched. The CDR3 is CASRKRGWTYEQYF. The CDR3, as DNA: TGTGCCAGCAGGAAGCGGGGTTGGACCTACGAGCAGTACTTC.

This clonotype has ten or more counts. This chain uses TRBV7-2 with TRBJ2-3; perhaps TRBD2 as D (6 bases). Germline V gene sequence: CDR1 SGHTA, CDR2 FQGNSA. The CDR3 runs to 15 residues. V was clipped by 2 bases and J by 2 bases, with 11 bases between them. CDR3 coding DNA: TGTGCCAGCAGCTTATCTGGCGGGGACACAGATACGCAGTATTTT. It codes for CASSLSGGDTDTQYF.

In its sample, this clonotype was seen many times. The V and J genes are TRBV7-6 and TRBJ2-7; D possibly corresponds to TRBD2 (5 bases). Germline V gene data show CDR1 as SGHVS and CDR2 as FNYEAQ. The CDR3 sequence is 14 residues long. Trimming pared 1 base from V and 6 bases from J, leaving 13 bases between. The CDR3 here is CASSLGTGSGEQYF. In nucleotides, the CDR3 is TGTGCCAGCAGCTTAGGAACGGGATCCGGCGAGCAGTACTTC.

The V call is TRBV29-1, the J call TRBJ1-1, with TRBD1 matching over 9 bases. Germline lookup yields CDR1 SQVTM and CDR2 ANQGSEA. V dropped 6 bases and J dropped 0; count of bases not matched to a gene: 2. This CDR3 contains 13 residues. The CDR3 here is CSVWDRVNTEAFF. Here the CDR3 DNA reads TGCAGCGTGTGGGACAGGGTGAACACTGAAGCTTTCTTT.

CDR3 coding DNA: TGCAGTGCTAGACCACCTACCGGGACAGGGGGCCAGACCCAGTACTTC. Protein product: CSARPPTGTGGQTQYF. The V and J genes are TRBV20-1 and TRBJ2-5, with 12 bases lining up with TRBD1. The junction had 10 bases not matched to a gene; V was cut back by 2 bases and J by 6 bases. The CDR3 sequence is 16 residues long. The germline V gene encodes CDR1 DFQATT and CDR2 SNEGSKA (reference sequence).

This clonotype appeared many times. V gene TRBV15 combines with J gene TRBJ1-1; D gene unclear. CDR1 and CDR2 from the germline V gene are LNHNV and YYDKDF (reference sequence). Trimming removed 1 base at V and 3 bases at J, with 15 bases between. The CDR3 covers 16 residues. The CDR3, as DNA: TGTGCCACCAGCAGAGTCCTGACATCGAGGGACACTGAAGCTTTCTTT. Its translation is CATSRVLTSRDTEAFF.

CDR3 sequence reads: CASSGPTRNEQYF. CDR3 nucleotide sequence: TGTGCCAGCAGCGGCCCAACACGCAACGAGCAGTACTTC. The V gene is TRBV9, the J gene TRBJ2-7, with D unclear. CDR1 is SGDLS and CDR2 is YYNGEE in the germline V gene. The CDR3 extends over 13 amino acids. V was pared by 3 bases and J by 5 bases, with 12 bases between.

This clonotype has at least ten counts. V usage is TRBV10-3 and J usage is TRBJ1-2; D not resolved. Germline CDR1 reads ENHRY; CDR2 reads SYGVKD. The germline V and J ends were trimmed by 5 bases and 0 bases, with 10 bases remaining between them. The CDR3 contains 14 residues. The CDR3 DNA reads as TGTGCCATCAGTCCCGGTGATACTAACTATGGCTACACCTTC. Translating it yields CAISPGDTNYGYTF.

The V call is TRBV6-5, the J call TRBJ1-5, with no clear D. Per the germline V gene, CDR1 is MNHEY and CDR2 is SVGAGI. This CDR3 contains 15 residues. V was trimmed by 5 bases and J by 5 bases, leaving 16 bases between them. The DNA for the CDR3 is TGTGCCAGCAGTATCGATTCCTCCCCATATCAGCCCCAGCATTTT. As protein: CASSIDSSPYQPQHF.

This clonotype was detected many times. This chain connects TRBV2 to TRBJ2-2, with 9 bases that match TRBD1. Trimming took 3 bases from V and 4 from J; bases not matched to a gene: 3. Germline V lookup: CDR1 SNHLY, CDR2 FYNNEI. This CDR3 is 15 amino acids long. The CDR3 here is CASSERDRATGELFF. CDR3 in DNA: TGTGCCAGCAGTGAGAGGGACAGGGCCACCGGGGAGCTGTTTTTT.

The rearrangement links TRBV28 to TRBJ2-1; the D gene could be TRBD1 or TRBD2 (5 bases each). The germline CDR1 and CDR2 sequences are MDHEN and SYDVKM. The CDR3 sequence is 14 residues long. V was cut by 4 bases and J by 4 bases, with 11 bases left in between. For the CDR3, the DNA is TGTGCCAGCAGTTCCTCGGGACGTTACAATGAGCAGTTCTTC. It specifies CASSSSGRYNEQFF.

At least ten counts were recorded for this clonotype. The J gene is TRBJ2-7, the V gene TRBV6-5, with D unresolved. The V end was cut by 0 bases, the J end by 0 bases, with 18 bases between. The germline V gene has CDR1 MNHEY and CDR2 SVGAGI. The CDR3 contains 18 residues. In nucleotides, the CDR3 is TGTGCCAGCAGTTACTCGTTGGAATCATGGCAGTCCTCCTACGAGCAGTACTTC. Its protein product is CASSYSLESWQSSYEQYF.

There are a few counts of this clonotype. In nucleotides, the CDR3 is TGTGCCAGTAGTAGCCAACGCGGACGGACCTTTGAAGCTTTCTTT. This gives the protein CASSSQRGRTFEAFF. The chain uses TRBV19 and TRBJ1-1, with no clear D. Trimming cost V 4 bases and J 7 bases, with 19 bases left between them. CDR1 LNHDA and CDR2 SQIVND come from the germline V gene (reference sequence). The CDR3 has 15 amino acids.

The chain has TRBV27 and TRBJ2-7; D is undetermined. CDR3 length: 14 residues. Germline CDR1 reads MNHEY; CDR2 reads SMNVEV (reference sequence). Trimming left V 6 bases short and J 0 bases short, with 12 bases between. CDR3 protein: CASRLGPASYEQYF. The CDR3 nucleotides read TGTGCCAGCAGACTCGGCCCGGCCTCCTACGAGCAGTACTTC.

The rearrangement uses TRBV19 and TRBJ1-1; 8 nucleotides agree with TRBD1. V gave up 6 bases and J gave up 4 bases; unmatched junction bases: 4. Germline CDR1 reads LNHDA; CDR2 reads SQIVND (reference sequence). The length of the CDR3 is 13 residues. CDR3: CASRQGEGTEAFF. CDR3 coding DNA: TGTGCCAGTAGACAGGGGGAGGGCACTGAAGCTTTCTTT.

To note about this clonotype: A read error may be the cause here, since a much bigger clone is one base away. The chain joins TRBV7-3 to TRBJ2-7, with D perhaps TRBD2 (7 bases). There are 14 residues in the CDR3. The germline CDR1 and CDR2 sequences are SGHTA and FQGTGA. The CDR3 here is CASSHGGGSYEQHF. As DNA, the CDR3 is TGTGCCAGCAGTCATGGGGGGGGCTCCTACGAGCAGCACTTC.

V gene TRBV13 combines with J gene TRBJ1-5, with TRBD1 identical over 11 bases. The V segment lost 0 bases and the J segment 7 bases; nucleotides outside the gene matches: 5. Germline assignment: CDR1 PRHDT and CDR2 FYEKMQ (reference sequence). The CDR3 sequence is 16 residues long. CDR3 sequence reads: CASSLGLGQGAQPQHF. CDR3 bases: TGTGCCAGCAGCTTAGGCCTCGGACAGGGGGCCCAGCCCCAGCATTTT.

J is TRBJ1-2 and V is TRBV28, with D hard to call. Germline CDR1 MDHEN, CDR2 SYDVKM. Trimming pared 8 bases from V and 6 bases from J, leaving 13 bases between. This CDR3 contains 12 residues. CDR3 region: CASLGGSDGYTF. The CDR3 nucleotides are TGTGCCAGCTTGGGAGGAAGTGATGGCTACACCTTC.

This clonotype occurred a few times. The chain joins TRBV6-6 to TRBJ1-1; no firm D call. Trimming shortened V by 5 bases and J by 2 bases, and 9 bases separated the two germline ends. The CDR3 runs 13 residues. The germline CDR1 and CDR2 sequences are MNHNY and SVGAGI (reference sequence). CDR3 sequence (DNA): TGTGCCAGCAGTGAGGGCAGTAACACTGAAGCTTTCTTT. This encodes CASSEGSNTEAFF.

Concerning this clonotype itself: Mismatch with germline at one junction end may stem from a read error. This chain joins TRBV25-1 and TRBJ1-1, with D maybe TRBD1 (5 bases). Germline lookup yields CDR1 MGHDK and CDR2 SYGVNS. CDR3 length: 13 amino acids. CDR3 region: CATSQGMNTEAFF. In nucleotides, the CDR3 is TGTGCCACCAGTCAGGGTATGAACACTGAAGCTTTCTTT. The full variable domain, rest sourced from reference TRBV25-1 and TRBJ1-1, is EADIYQTPRYLVIGTGKKITLECSQTMGHDKMYWYQQDPGMELHLIHYSYGVNSTEKGDLSSESTVSRIRTEHFPLTLESARPSHTSQYLCATSQGMNTEAFFGQGTRLTVV.

The chain carries TRBV20-1 and TRBJ2-5; D perhaps matches TRBD1 (6 bases). The germline V gene encodes CDR1 DFQATT and CDR2 SNEGSKA (reference sequence). The CDR3 is 15 amino acids. The CDR3 sequence is CSVSGAKGVQETQYF. The CDR3 bases are TGCAGCGTTTCAGGTGCCAAGGGGGTCCAAGAGACCCAGTACTTC.

This clonotype has only a few counts. The chain uses TRBV4-1 and TRBJ2-1; 7 bases are shared with TRBD2. The CDR3 contains 15 residues. With 5 bases clipped from V and 4 bases from J, the junction kept 8 bases outside the gene matches. Looked up from germline, CDR1 is MGHRA and CDR2 is YSYEKL. The CDR3 nucleotides read TGCGCCAGCAGCAGCGCCGGGACTATTTACAATGAGCAGTTCTTC. Translation gives CASSSAGTIYNEQFF.

This clonotype was seen ten or more times. The chain employs TRBV10-2 and TRBJ2-1; D possibly uses TRBD1 or TRBD2 (5 bases each). Trimming stripped 6 bases from V and 6 bases from J, with 15 bases between. This CDR3 comprises 14 residues. Germline values: CDR1 WSHSY, CDR2 SAAADI. The CDR3 reads CASSRGKGANEQFF. CDR3 DNA sequence: TGCGCCAGCAGCCGGGGAAAAGGGGCCAATGAGCAGTTCTTC.

Ten or more counts support this clonotype. The rearrangement uses TRBV7-3 and TRBJ2-3; no clear D gene. With 5 bases removed from V and 1 base from J, the gap between germline ends came to 7 bases. Germline CDR1 and CDR2: SGHTA and FQGTGA. The CDR3 covers 13 residues. CDR3 amino acids: CASSAGGTDTQYF. As DNA, the CDR3 is TGTGCCAGCAGCGCCGGCGGCACAGATACGCAGTATTTT.